This is a list of T cell receptor beta chains from one sample in a study of shared clonotypes between healthy human individuals. Libraries were prepared by immunoSEQ multiplex PCR; TCRdb keeps only in-frame clonotypes and omits some of them. The sample lists millions of clones, roughly 94% occurring once. The sample comprised naive CD4+ T cells sorted from blood. These receptor sequences come from a man between 18 and 29 years old in good health. CDR3s include the opening cysteine and the closing phenylalanine or tryptophan. Size is omitted from some rows. Given values are once, few, many or a class for expanded clones.

V	size	J	CDR3
TRBV25-1	NA	TRBJ2-7	CASSGTGGYEQYF
TRBV15	NA	TRBJ1-5	CATSRETGGRQPQHF
TRBV6-5	NA	TRBJ1-4	CASSYSMAATNEKLFF
TRBV25-1	NA	TRBJ1-6	CASSDPRVESPLHF
TRBV4-3	NA	TRBJ2-5	CASSQEAVSVKGKGETQYF
TRBV7-9	NA	TRBJ2-3	CASSTTGGARDTQYF
TRBV5-4	NA	TRBJ1-2	CASSPGQGRYGYTF
TRBV28	NA	TRBJ2-5	CASSSITHGQETQYF
TRBV20-1	NA	TRBJ1-5	CSASRLLQHF
TRBV10-1	NA	TRBJ1-1	CASSEREDTEAFF
TRBV19	NA	TRBJ1-1	CASSIPSGTGRETEAFF
TRBV9	NA	TRBJ2-2	CASMEGNTGELFF
TRBV30	NA	TRBJ2-1	CAWRRTSGGYEQFF
TRBV10-3	NA	TRBJ2-2	CAISEILSGATGELFF
TRBV30	NA	TRBJ1-2	CAGRETNYGYTF
TRBV19	NA	TRBJ1-2	CASSIYGTGNGYTF
TRBV6-5	NA	TRBJ2-5	CASSSTGGLIETQYF
TRBV5-6	NA	TRBJ2-1	CASSVAGSYNEQFF
TRBV9	NA	TRBJ1-1	CASSVGKVEGTEAFF
TRBV11-2	NA	TRBJ2-5	CASSPTGGSETQYF
TRBV6-1	NA	TRBJ1-1	CASSLFGTQNTEAFF
TRBV9	once	TRBJ1-2	CASSVESAGLSYGYTF
TRBV4-1	NA	TRBJ2-3	CASSQEGQLSTTDTQYF
TRBV7-9	NA	TRBJ1-1	CASSPSGGITEAFF
TRBV30	NA	TRBJ2-5	CAWSVAGGYQETQYF
TRBV6-1	NA	TRBJ2-3	CASSGGTVDTQYF
TRBV5-1	NA	TRBJ2-1	CASQQGAQSYNEQFF
TRBV6-5	NA	TRBJ2-1	CASSSGTYSYNEQFF
TRBV19	NA	TRBJ2-7	CASSMGRDREGSYEQYF
TRBV30	NA	TRBJ2-7	CAWSVAGGSSYEQYF
TRBV6-6	NA	TRBJ1-2	CASTYLGFGYTF
TRBV6-1	NA	TRBJ2-7	CASRGERAQHF
TRBV4-1	NA	TRBJ2-7	CASIFREGILHEQYF
TRBV10-3	NA	TRBJ2-6	CAIRRDRGDMDVLTF
TRBV6-1	NA	TRBJ2-1	CASRLDGTEGDEQFF
TRBV2	NA	TRBJ2-4	CASTGTSGVLAKNIQYF
TRBV10-1	NA	TRBJ2-5	CASSEYREETQYF
TRBV5-6	once	TRBJ2-1	CASRPGQGRFNEQFF
TRBV10-1	NA	TRBJ2-7	CASSESNRGTYEQYF
TRBV7-9	NA	TRBJ2-5	CASSSSSGLAGLGETQYF
TRBV2	NA	TRBJ2-2	CASRGPEGGLNTGELFF
TRBV2	NA	TRBJ2-5	CASRDGYQETQYF
TRBV12-5	NA	TRBJ2-7	CASGYRGLYEQYF
TRBV28	NA	TRBJ2-7	CASSPHGQGVYEQYF
TRBV6-1	NA	TRBJ1-2	CASSEMQGLYGYTF
TRBV4-3	NA	TRBJ2-6	CASSQDAGAAGANVLTF
TRBV7-9	NA	TRBJ1-4	CASSPRRWTGGEDSEKLFF
TRBV30	NA	TRBJ1-2	CASRGRGYTF
TRBV5-1	NA	TRBJ2-7	CASTWSSGSFEQYF
TRBV27	NA	TRBJ2-7	CASRGTSGSYEQYF
TRBV5-8	NA	TRBJ1-4	CASSLGRTNEKLFF
TRBV6-5	once	TRBJ2-3	CASSYSSGVTDTQYF
TRBV28	NA	TRBJ1-6	CASSILQGNSPLHF